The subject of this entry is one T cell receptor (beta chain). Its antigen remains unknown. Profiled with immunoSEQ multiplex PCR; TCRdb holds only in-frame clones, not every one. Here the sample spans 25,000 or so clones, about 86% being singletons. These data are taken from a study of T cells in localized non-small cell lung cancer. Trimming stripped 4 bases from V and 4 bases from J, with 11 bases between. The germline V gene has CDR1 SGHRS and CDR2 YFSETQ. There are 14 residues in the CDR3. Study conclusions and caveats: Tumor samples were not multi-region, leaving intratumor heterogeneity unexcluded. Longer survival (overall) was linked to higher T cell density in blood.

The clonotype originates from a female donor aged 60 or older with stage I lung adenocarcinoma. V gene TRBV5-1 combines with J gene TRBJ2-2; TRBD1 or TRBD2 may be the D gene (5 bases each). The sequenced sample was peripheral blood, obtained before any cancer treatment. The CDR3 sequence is CASSRDGSTGELFF. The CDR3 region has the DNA TGCGCCAGCAGCCGGGACGGAAGCACCGGGGAGCTGTTTTTT.